These T cell receptor beta chains were read from a single sample in a study of PD-1 blockade in mismatch repair-deficient tumors. The repertoire was sequenced with immunoSEQ multiplex PCR; TCRdb's copy has only in-frame clones and lacks some. This repertoire shows about 16,000 clones, roughly 84% found once; its top ten account for around a sixth. The sample consisted of PBMCs, taken before pembrolizumab treatment. All receptors come from an adult with mismatch repair-deficient cancer. Both conserved end residues are part of each CDR3. D genes are given only for firm matches. Where a row states a size, it is once, few, many or the class of an expanded clone; other rows omit it.

V gene	D gene	J gene	clone size	CDR3 protein	CDR3 DNA
TRBV11-1	TRBD1	TRBJ1-2	-	CASSLGQGLNYGYTF	TGTGCCAGCAGCTTGGGACAGGGTCTTAACTATGGCTACACCTTC
TRBV11-2	TRBD1	TRBJ2-6	-	CASSLGQGVSGANVLTF	TGTGCCAGCAGCTTAGGACAGGGAGTCTCTGGGGCCAACGTCCTGACTTTC
TRBV21-1	-	TRBJ2-7	-	CASSPPPDSDEQYF	TGTGCCAGCAGCCCCCCCCCGGACTCGGACGAGCAGTACTTC
TRBV21-1	-	TRBJ2-6	-	CASSKDRAGSSGANVLTF	TGTGCCAGCAGCAAAGACCGAGCGGGTAGCTCTGGGGCCAACGTCCTGACTTTC
TRBV19	TRBD2	TRBJ2-3	-	CASSPGTSGHYPSDTQYF	TGTGCCAGTAGTCCCGGGACTAGCGGGCATTACCCTTCAGATACGCAGTATTTT
TRBV27	TRBD2	TRBJ2-2	-	CASSPTSYTGELFF	TGTGCCAGCAGTCCGACTAGCTACACCGGGGAGCTGTTTTTT
TRBV2	-	TRBJ2-7	-	CASTLRGKQYF	TGTGCCAGCACCCTCAGGGGTAAGCAGTACTTC
TRBV28	TRBD1	TRBJ1-5	-	CASISTGGAGQPQHF	TGTGCCAGCATTTCGACAGGGGGCGCGGGTCAGCCCCAGCATTTT
TRBV10-3	TRBD1	TRBJ2-5	-	CAISDPGQQETQYF	TGTGCCATCAGTGACCCGGGACAGCAAGAGACCCAGTACTTC
TRBV15	-	TRBJ1-1	-	CATSRVPREGTEAFF	TGTGCCACCAGCAGAGTACCCAGGGAGGGCACTGAAGCTTTCTTT
TRBV28	TRBD2	TRBJ2-3	-	CASSLEGLDKDTDTQYF	TGTGCCAGCAGTTTAGAAGGACTAGACAAGGACACAGATACGCAGTATTTT
TRBV5-4	-	TRBJ1-2	once	CASSPPAGRLVF	TGTGCCAGCAGCCCACCCGCAGGCCGTTTAGTCTTC
TRBV19	-	TRBJ2-3	-	CASSIQGADTQYF	TGTGCCAGTAGTATTCAGGGCGCAGATACGCAGTATTTT
TRBV18	-	TRBJ2-1	-	CASSPLSTGVAYNEQFF	TGTGCCAGCTCACCACTCTCGACAGGAGTTGCCTACAATGAGCAGTTCTTC
TRBV19	-	TRBJ2-3	-	CASSIVAGARTDTQYF	TGTGCCAGTAGTATAGTGGCGGGGGCCCGCACAGATACGCAGTATTTT
TRBV30	TRBD2	TRBJ2-1	-	CAWSVTASGYNEQFF	TGTGCCTGGAGTGTAACGGCTAGCGGCTACAATGAGCAGTTCTTC
TRBV4-1	TRBD1	TRBJ2-7	-	CASSQSDRGTYEQYF	TGCGCCAGCAGCCAATCTGACAGGGGAACCTACGAGCAGTACTTC
TRBV2	TRBD1	TRBJ1-1	-	CASSEGTGGRAFF	TGTGCCAGCAGTGAAGGGACAGGGGGTCGAGCTTTCTTT
TRBV9	TRBD2	TRBJ2-2	-	CASSRQPEDSGRYTGELFF	TGTGCCAGCAGCCGACAACCCGAGGACAGCGGGAGATATACCGGGGAGCTGTTTTTT
TRBV6-5	TRBD2	TRBJ2-6	-	CASSSPSGRANVLTF	TGTGCCAGCAGTTCCCCTAGCGGGAGGGCCAACGTCCTGACTTTC
TRBV12-5	TRBD1	TRBJ1-4	-	CASGLVISGTGGEKLFF	TGTGCTAGTGGTTTGGTCATATCCGGGACAGGGGGTGAAAAACTGTTTTTT
TRBV30	TRBD2	TRBJ2-3	-	CAWSPTTSGSTDTQYF	TGTGCCTGGAGTCCTACGACTAGCGGGTCCACAGATACGCAGTATTTT
TRBV10-2	TRBD2	TRBJ2-7	once	CASGGGYEQYF	TGCGCCAGCGGGGGGGGGTACGAGCAGTACTTC
TRBV19	-	TRBJ2-1	-	CASSPQGNNEQFF	TGTGCCAGTAGTCCACAGGGCAACAATGAGCAGTTCTTC
TRBV6-5	-	TRBJ2-7	few	CASSEDVSYEQYF	TGTGCCAGCAGTGAGGACGTCTCCTACGAGCAGTACTTC
TRBV11-1	-	TRBJ2-3	few	CASSLFAGFNTDTQYF	TGTGCCAGCAGCTTATTTGCGGGTTTCAACACAGATACGCAGTATTTT
TRBV4-3	-	TRBJ2-1	-	CASSLDLTRGESLIF	TGCGCCAGCAGCCTAGACCTTACACGGGGCGAATCCCTCATCTTC
TRBV5-1	-	TRBJ2-2	-	CASSSRLANTGELFF	TGCGCCAGCAGCAGTCGGCTCGCTAACACCGGGGAGCTGTTTTTT
TRBV5-6	-	TRBJ2-2	-	CASSSRTGPESNTGELFF	TGTGCCAGCAGTTCCCGGACTGGCCCCGAATCGAACACCGGGGAGCTGTTTTTT
TRBV5-4	TRBD2	TRBJ2-7	-	CASRGTSGSDEQYF	TGTGCCAGCAGAGGGACTAGCGGGAGTGACGAGCAGTACTTC
TRBV5-1	-	TRBJ2-3	-	CASSLELPGTDTQYF	TGCGCCAGCAGCTTGGAACTTCCAGGCACAGATACGCAGTATTTT
TRBV5-1	-	TRBJ1-1	once	CASSRTQGGDTEAFF	TGCGCCAGCAGCCGCACTCAAGGCGGGGACACTGAAGCTTTCTTT
TRBV5-4	-	TRBJ1-4	-	CASSLGGEGSNEKLFF	TGTGCCAGCAGCTTGGGAGGGGAGGGATCTAATGAAAAACTGTTTTTT
TRBV5-5	TRBD1	TRBJ2-5	-	CASSSPLTGEETQYF	TGTGCCAGCAGCTCGCCCTTGACAGGGGAGGAGACCCAGTACTTC
TRBV28	TRBD2	TRBJ2-7	-	CASSFPSTSGSVLYEQYF	TGTGCCAGCAGTTTCCCCTCGACTAGCGGGAGCGTCCTCTACGAGCAGTACTTC
TRBV6-5	TRBD1	TRBJ1-1	few	CASRRNRGPNTEAFF	TGTGCCAGCAGACGAAACAGGGGCCCGAACACTGAAGCTTTCTTT
TRBV6-1	TRBD2	TRBJ2-5	-	CASSEVAGAQETQYF	TGTGCCAGCAGTGAAGTAGCGGGAGCTCAAGAGACCCAGTACTTC
TRBV11-2	-	TRBJ1-4	-	CASSLEGRKLFF	TGTGCCAGCAGCTTAGAGGGCAGAAAACTGTTTTTT
TRBV6-1	TRBD2	TRBJ2-2	-	CASVLAGEAGELFF	TGTGCCAGCGTACTAGCGGGAGAGGCCGGGGAGCTGTTTTTT
TRBV18	TRBD1	TRBJ2-7	-	CASSPGTGYEQYF	TGTGCCAGCTCTCCCGGGACAGGCTACGAGCAGTACTTC
TRBV7-9	TRBD2	TRBJ2-5	-	CASSSWTSGRQETQYF	TGTGCCAGCAGTTCTTGGACTAGCGGGAGACAAGAGACCCAGTACTTC